This T cell receptor (beta chain) derives from a study of shared clonotypes between healthy human individuals. For the study at large: Three plates each covered CD4 naive and memory; CD8 naive two, CD8 memory one.

TCRdb's copy holds only in-frame clones and misses some; the assay was immunoSEQ multiplex PCR. This table holds about 2.4 million clones, around nine tenths found once. Only a few counts were recorded for this clone. Its cognate antigen is unknown. Study-wide results and caveats: Generation probabilities were higher for clonotypes shared across all four sorted-subset donors than for unshared ones. A few donors held about 4.5% of naive CD4 clonotypes in common.

Deletions cut 3 bases from V and 4 bases from J, with 12 bases between. This CDR3 contains 14 residues. Germline CDR1 and CDR2: MDHEN and SYDVKM. This chain connects TRBV28 to TRBJ1-2; D not certain. The specimen was naive CD4+ T cells sorted from blood. Subset meaning: CD45RA+ positively selected. This clonotype was sampled from a young man in good health. CDR3 protein: CASSLEVRTYGYTF. DNA for the CDR3: TGTGCCAGCAGTTTGGAGGTTAGAACCTATGGCTACACCTTC.